The rows below give T cell receptor beta chains drawn from one sample of a study of blood T cell repertoires in COVID-19. Assay: immunoSEQ multiplex PCR; the TCRdb copy retains only in-frame clones and omits some. The sample holds around 300,000 clones, over 80% seen once. The sequenced material came from peripheral blood. The origin of the receptors is a woman aged 40 to 50 with acute or convalescent COVID-19. Both conserved end residues are part of each CDR3. Each record gives: clone size, J gene, D gene, V gene, CDR3 protein, CDR3 DNA. D genes are given only for firm matches. Clone size, where shown, is once, few, many, or a class for clones that have expanded.

clone_size: .; j_call: TRBJ2-1; d_call: TRBD2; v_call: TRBV7-8; cdr3_aa: CASSPRRLAGAAGGNEQFF; cdr3_nt: TGTGCCAGCAGCCCCCGGAGACTAGCGGGGGCCGCGGGGGGTAATGAGCAGTTCTTC
clone_size: .; j_call: TRBJ1-2; d_call: .; v_call: TRBV30; cdr3_aa: CAWSRGGRSFDGYTF; cdr3_nt: TGTGCCTGGAGTAGGGGGGGCAGATCGTTTGATGGCTACACCTTC
clone_size: .; j_call: TRBJ2-2; d_call: .; v_call: TRBV11-3; cdr3_aa: CASSLSVGGDGELFF; cdr3_nt: TGTGCCAGCAGCTTGTCTGTGGGGGGAGACGGGGAGCTGTTTTTT
clone_size: .; j_call: TRBJ1-1; d_call: .; v_call: TRBV5-1; cdr3_aa: CASSFQANTEAFF; cdr3_nt: TGCGCCAGCAGCTTCCAGGCGAACACTGAAGCTTTCTTT
clone_size: .; j_call: TRBJ2-3; d_call: .; v_call: TRBV9; cdr3_aa: CASSVWDFGDTQYF; cdr3_nt: TGTGCCAGCAGTGTGTGGGACTTCGGGGATACGCAGTATTTT
clone_size: .; j_call: TRBJ1-3; d_call: .; v_call: TRBV7-9; cdr3_aa: CASSLGSHPGNTIYF; cdr3_nt: TGTGCCAGCAGCCTGGGCAGCCACCCTGGAAACACCATATATTTT
clone_size: .; j_call: TRBJ2-4; d_call: TRBD2; v_call: TRBV2; cdr3_aa: CASSATPSGGGSIQYF; cdr3_nt: TGTGCCAGCAGCGCTACACCTAGCGGGGGGGGTAGCATTCAGTACTTC
clone_size: few; j_call: TRBJ1-5; d_call: .; v_call: TRBV21-1; cdr3_aa: CASSNGVRGQSNQPQHF; cdr3_nt: TGTGCCAGCAGCAATGGTGTCAGGGGGCAAAGCAATCAGCCCCAGCATTTT
clone_size: .; j_call: TRBJ2-3; d_call: TRBD2; v_call: TRBV20-1; cdr3_aa: CSASFSGGNTDTQYF; cdr3_nt: TGCAGTGCTAGTTTTAGCGGGGGGAACACAGATACGCAGTATTTT
clone_size: .; j_call: TRBJ2-3; d_call: TRBD2; v_call: TRBV4-2; cdr3_aa: CASSQISGGPTDTQYF; cdr3_nt: TGTGCCAGCAGCCAGATAAGCGGGGGCCCCACAGATACGCAGTATTTT
clone_size: .; j_call: TRBJ1-3; d_call: .; v_call: TRBV7-9; cdr3_aa: CASSLSGVGNTIYF; cdr3_nt: TGTGCCAGCAGCTTATCGGGGGTAGGAAACACCATATATTTT
clone_size: once; j_call: TRBJ2-6; d_call: TRBD1; v_call: TRBV12-5; cdr3_aa: CASGFGTGGDNVLTF; cdr3_nt: TGTGCTAGTGGTTTCGGGACAGGGGGGGACAACGTCCTGACTTTC
clone_size: .; j_call: TRBJ1-4; d_call: TRBD1; v_call: TRBV7-9; cdr3_aa: CASSLGQGGEKLFF; cdr3_nt: TGTGCCAGCAGCCTGGGACAGGGAGGGGAAAAACTGTTTTTT
clone_size: .; j_call: TRBJ1-5; d_call: .; v_call: TRBV10-2; cdr3_aa: CASSEGAGQQPQHF; cdr3_nt: TGCGCCAGCAGTGAGGGGGCAGGGCAACAGCCCCAGCATTTT
clone_size: .; j_call: TRBJ2-1; d_call: TRBD2; v_call: TRBV2; cdr3_aa: CATELAGYNEQFF; cdr3_nt: TGTGCCACCGAACTAGCGGGTTACAATGAGCAGTTCTTC
clone_size: .; j_call: TRBJ1-2; d_call: .; v_call: TRBV4-2; cdr3_aa: CASSQDSGTHYGYTF; cdr3_nt: TGTGCCAGCAGCCAAGATAGCGGGACCCACTATGGCTACACCTTC
clone_size: .; j_call: TRBJ2-1; d_call: .; v_call: TRBV10-1; cdr3_aa: CASSESGLLYNEQFF; cdr3_nt: TGCGCCAGCAGTGAGTCGGGACTCCTCTACAATGAGCAGTTCTTC
clone_size: .; j_call: TRBJ2-1; d_call: .; v_call: TRBV14; cdr3_aa: CASSPYLNEQFF; cdr3_nt: TGTGCCAGCAGCCCGTACTTGAATGAGCAGTTCTTC
clone_size: few; j_call: TRBJ1-1; d_call: TRBD1; v_call: TRBV6-6; cdr3_aa: CASSGGQGYTEAFF; cdr3_nt: TGTGCCAGCAGTGGAGGACAGGGATACACTGAAGCTTTCTTT
clone_size: .; j_call: TRBJ1-2; d_call: .; v_call: TRBV5-1; cdr3_aa: CASSLWGESYGYTF; cdr3_nt: TGCGCCAGCAGCTTGTGGGGGGAGAGCTATGGCTACACCTTC
clone_size: .; j_call: TRBJ2-1; d_call: TRBD1; v_call: TRBV6-6; cdr3_aa: CASSRREQGSSYNEQFF; cdr3_nt: TGTGCCAGCAGTCGCCGCGAACAGGGGTCCTCCTACAATGAGCAGTTCTTC
clone_size: .; j_call: TRBJ2-3; d_call: TRBD1; v_call: TRBV3-1/TRBV3-2; cdr3_aa: CASSQGGWDRGDTQYF; cdr3_nt: TGTGCCAGCAGCCAAGGGGGTTGGGACAGGGGAGATACGCAGTATTTT
clone_size: .; j_call: TRBJ1-1; d_call: .; v_call: TRBV5-1; cdr3_aa: CASSLPGGRYTEAFF; cdr3_nt: TGCGCCAGCAGCTTGCCCGGGGGGCGTTACACTGAAGCTTTCTTT
clone_size: .; j_call: TRBJ1-2; d_call: .; v_call: TRBV5-1; cdr3_aa: CASSTSGVLGYTF; cdr3_nt: TGCGCCAGCAGCACCTCGGGAGTCCTCGGCTACACCTTC
clone_size: .; j_call: TRBJ1-1; d_call: TRBD1; v_call: TRBV30; cdr3_aa: CAWGTGNTEAFF; cdr3_nt: TGTGCCTGGGGGACAGGGAACACTGAAGCTTTCTTT
clone_size: .; j_call: TRBJ2-6; d_call: TRBD1; v_call: TRBV2; cdr3_aa: CASSRQGRSGANVLTF; cdr3_nt: TGTGCCAGCAGTCGACAGGGCCGCTCTGGGGCCAACGTCCTGACTTTC
clone_size: .; j_call: TRBJ1-1; d_call: .; v_call: TRBV3-1/TRBV3-2; cdr3_aa: CASSPGTGPALEAFF; cdr3_nt: TGTGCCAGCAGCCCAGGAACAGGTCCCGCCCTTGAAGCTTTCTTT
clone_size: .; j_call: TRBJ1-2; d_call: .; v_call: TRBV10-3; cdr3_aa: CAISAGFPTGYTF; cdr3_nt: TGTGCCATCAGTGCAGGGTTCCCTACGGGCTACACCTTC
clone_size: .; j_call: TRBJ1-2; d_call: .; v_call: TRBV5-6; cdr3_aa: CASSLGAGWDGYTF; cdr3_nt: TGTGCCAGCAGCTTGGGGGCTGGGTGGGATGGCTACACCTTC
clone_size: .; j_call: TRBJ1-6; d_call: .; v_call: TRBV3-1/TRBV3-2; cdr3_aa: CASRLQGPYNSPLHF; cdr3_nt: TGTGCCAGCAGACTACAGGGCCCCTATAATTCACCCCTCCACTTT
clone_size: .; j_call: TRBJ1-2; d_call: .; v_call: TRBV3-1/TRBV3-2; cdr3_aa: CASSQAGEGRHGYTF; cdr3_nt: TGTGCCAGCAGCCAAGCAGGTGAAGGGAGGCATGGCTACACCTTC
clone_size: .; j_call: TRBJ1-3; d_call: .; v_call: TRBV6-6; cdr3_aa: CASSREGGNTIYF; cdr3_nt: TGTGCCAGCAGCCGGGAGGGGGGAAACACCATATATTTT
clone_size: .; j_call: TRBJ2-1; d_call: TRBD2; v_call: TRBV27; cdr3_aa: CASSLTSGDNEQFF; cdr3_nt: TGTGCCAGCAGTTTGACTAGCGGGGACAATGAGCAGTTCTTC
clone_size: .; j_call: TRBJ1-5; d_call: .; v_call: TRBV7-9; cdr3_aa: CASSFPTVDQPQHF; cdr3_nt: TGTGCCAGCAGCTTCCCGACAGTGGATCAGCCCCAGCATTTT
clone_size: .; j_call: TRBJ1-2; d_call: TRBD1; v_call: TRBV5-6; cdr3_aa: CASSPFTTGEKLGYTF; cdr3_nt: TGTGCCAGCAGCCCTTTTACCACAGGGGAGAAGTTGGGCTACACCTTC
clone_size: .; j_call: TRBJ1-1; d_call: .; v_call: TRBV7-9; cdr3_aa: CASSLGGGMMNTEAFF; cdr3_nt: TGTGCCAGCAGCTTAGGGGGAGGCATGATGAACACTGAAGCTTTCTTT
clone_size: .; j_call: TRBJ1-5; d_call: TRBD1; v_call: TRBV2; cdr3_aa: CASRAGQERYSNQPQHF; cdr3_nt: TGTGCCAGCAGGGCGGGACAGGAAAGATATAGCAATCAGCCCCAGCATTTT
clone_size: .; j_call: TRBJ2-1; d_call: .; v_call: TRBV12-5; cdr3_aa: CASGLEHEQFF; cdr3_nt: TGTGCTAGTGGTTTGGAGCACGAGCAGTTCTTC
clone_size: .; j_call: TRBJ1-3; d_call: .; v_call: TRBV5-1; cdr3_aa: CASRDTLGSGNTIYF; cdr3_nt: TGCGCCAGCCGGGACACCCTGGGCTCTGGAAACACCATATATTTT
clone_size: .; j_call: TRBJ2-3; d_call: .; v_call: TRBV11-2; cdr3_aa: CASSRRLGAATDTQYF; cdr3_nt: TGTGCCAGCAGCCGCCGGTTAGGGGCAGCCACAGATACGCAGTATTTT
clone_size: many; j_call: TRBJ1-5; d_call: .; v_call: TRBV4-2; cdr3_aa: CASSQDQSNGNQPQHF; cdr3_nt: TGTGCCAGCAGCCAAGATCAGTCCAATGGCAATCAGCCCCAGCATTTT
clone_size: .; j_call: TRBJ1-1; d_call: TRBD1; v_call: TRBV13; cdr3_aa: CASSLSMGQGAFEAFF; cdr3_nt: TGTGCCAGCAGCTTAAGTATGGGACAGGGGGCATTTGAAGCTTTCTTT
clone_size: .; j_call: TRBJ2-3; d_call: .; v_call: TRBV10-3; cdr3_aa: CAISATGPPDTQYF; cdr3_nt: TGTGCCATCAGTGCAACAGGGCCCCCAGATACGCAGTATTTT
clone_size: .; j_call: TRBJ1-2; d_call: .; v_call: TRBV9; cdr3_aa: CASFGDSGYTF; cdr3_nt: TGTGCCAGCTTCGGGGACTCTGGCTACACCTTC
clone_size: .; j_call: TRBJ2-3; d_call: .; v_call: TRBV6-5; cdr3_aa: CASSPTPGDRDTQYF; cdr3_nt: TGTGCCAGCAGTCCGACACCCGGGGATAGAGATACGCAGTATTTT
clone_size: .; j_call: TRBJ1-2; d_call: TRBD1; v_call: TRBV24-1; cdr3_aa: CATSDRTGTVYGYTF; cdr3_nt: TGTGCCACCAGTGACCGTACCGGGACAGTCTATGGCTACACCTTC
clone_size: .; j_call: TRBJ1-1; d_call: .; v_call: TRBV4-1; cdr3_aa: CASSQGLHTEAFF; cdr3_nt: TGCGCCAGCAGCCAAGGGCTGCACACTGAAGCTTTCTTT
clone_size: .; j_call: TRBJ2-1; d_call: .; v_call: TRBV6-5; cdr3_aa: CASGRPSSYNEQFF; cdr3_nt: TGTGCCAGCGGGAGACCCAGCTCCTACAATGAGCAGTTCTTC
clone_size: .; j_call: TRBJ1-2; d_call: TRBD1; v_call: TRBV3-1/TRBV3-2; cdr3_aa: CASSQDSTGRGYTF; cdr3_nt: TGTGCCAGCAGCCAAGACTCGACAGGGCGAGGCTACACCTTC
clone_size: .; j_call: TRBJ1-2; d_call: .; v_call: TRBV10-1; cdr3_aa: CASRNRVGGYTF; cdr3_nt: TGCGCCAGCAGAAACAGGGTGGGTGGCTACACCTTC
clone_size: .; j_call: TRBJ1-2; d_call: .; v_call: TRBV6-5; cdr3_aa: CASLSFNYGYTF; cdr3_nt: TGTGCCAGCTTGAGCTTTAACTATGGCTACACCTTC
clone_size: .; j_call: TRBJ1-1; d_call: TRBD1; v_call: TRBV5-4; cdr3_aa: CASSSPDRVAFF; cdr3_nt: TGTGCCAGCAGCAGCCCGGACAGGGTAGCTTTCTTT
clone_size: once; j_call: TRBJ2-3; d_call: .; v_call: TRBV4-1; cdr3_aa: CASSQDVPGSFTDTQYF; cdr3_nt: TGCGCCAGCAGCCAAGATGTTCCAGGCAGCTTCACAGATACGCAGTATTTT
clone_size: .; j_call: TRBJ1-4; d_call: .; v_call: TRBV5-4; cdr3_aa: CASSLSFNEKLFF; cdr3_nt: TGTGCCAGCAGCTTGTCCTTTAATGAAAAACTGTTTTTT
clone_size: .; j_call: TRBJ1-3; d_call: .; v_call: TRBV7-9; cdr3_aa: CASSLAQGGNTIYF; cdr3_nt: TGTGCCAGCAGCTTAGCGCAGGGAGGCAACACCATATATTTT
clone_size: .; j_call: TRBJ2-6; d_call: TRBD1; v_call: TRBV5-4; cdr3_aa: CASSPQGAGANVLTF; cdr3_nt: TGTGCCAGCAGCCCTCAGGGGGCTGGGGCCAACGTCCTGACTTTC
clone_size: .; j_call: TRBJ1-4; d_call: .; v_call: TRBV5-6; cdr3_aa: CASSLPGTREKLFF; cdr3_nt: TGTGCCAGCAGCCTCCCCGGGACAAGGGAAAAACTGTTTTTT
clone_size: .; j_call: TRBJ2-1; d_call: TRBD2; v_call: TRBV11-2; cdr3_aa: CASSLELAGIYNEQFF; cdr3_nt: TGTGCCAGCAGCTTAGAACTAGCGGGCATCTACAATGAGCAGTTCTTC